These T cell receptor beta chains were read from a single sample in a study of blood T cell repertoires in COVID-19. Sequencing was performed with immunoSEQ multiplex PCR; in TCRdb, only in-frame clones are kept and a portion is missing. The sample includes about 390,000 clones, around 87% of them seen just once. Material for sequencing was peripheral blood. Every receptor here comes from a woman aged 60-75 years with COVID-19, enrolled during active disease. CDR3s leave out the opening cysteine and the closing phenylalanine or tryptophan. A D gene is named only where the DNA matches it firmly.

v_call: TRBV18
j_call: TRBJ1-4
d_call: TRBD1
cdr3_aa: ASSNPPGGKNEKLF

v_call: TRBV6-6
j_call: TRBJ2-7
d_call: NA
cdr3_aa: ASSYSQGLWREQY

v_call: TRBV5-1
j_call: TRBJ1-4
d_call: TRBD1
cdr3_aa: ASSIGQGNEKLF

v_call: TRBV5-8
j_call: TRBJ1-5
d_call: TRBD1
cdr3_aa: ASSLDLGQSNQPQH

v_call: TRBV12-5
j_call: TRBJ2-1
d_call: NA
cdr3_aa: ASGLTPSGQGSYNEQF

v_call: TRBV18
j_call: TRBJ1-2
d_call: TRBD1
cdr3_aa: ASSRGQDLGYT

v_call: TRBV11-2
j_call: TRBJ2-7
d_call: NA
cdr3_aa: ATTKAGGYEQY

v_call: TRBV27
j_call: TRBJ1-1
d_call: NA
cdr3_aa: ASSFRGFTEAF

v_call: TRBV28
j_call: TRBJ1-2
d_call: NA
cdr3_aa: ASTGDYGYT

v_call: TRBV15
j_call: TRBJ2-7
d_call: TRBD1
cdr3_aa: ATSAGTGGYEQY

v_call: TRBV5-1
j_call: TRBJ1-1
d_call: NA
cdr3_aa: ASSLSGYTEAF

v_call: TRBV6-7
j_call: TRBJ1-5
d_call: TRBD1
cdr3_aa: ASSTKDRGNQPQH

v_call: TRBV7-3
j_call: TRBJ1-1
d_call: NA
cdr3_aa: ASSLEVVNTEAF

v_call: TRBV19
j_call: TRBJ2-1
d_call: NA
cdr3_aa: ASSITGGYEQF

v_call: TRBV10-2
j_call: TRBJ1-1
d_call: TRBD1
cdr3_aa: ASSSRGPTEAF

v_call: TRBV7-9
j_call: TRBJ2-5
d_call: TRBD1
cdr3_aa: ASSLWDRGPRGPQETQY

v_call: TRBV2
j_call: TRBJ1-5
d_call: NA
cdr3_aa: ASSSVLGQGHNQPQH

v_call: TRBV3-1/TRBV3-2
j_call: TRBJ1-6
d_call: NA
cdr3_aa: ASSRQDFSPLH

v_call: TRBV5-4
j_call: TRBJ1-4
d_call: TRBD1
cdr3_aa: ASSLGTGREKLF

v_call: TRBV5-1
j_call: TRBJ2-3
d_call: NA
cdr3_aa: ASRTVDTQY

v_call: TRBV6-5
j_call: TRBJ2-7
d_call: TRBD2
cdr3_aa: ASRMVGTSGGKQY

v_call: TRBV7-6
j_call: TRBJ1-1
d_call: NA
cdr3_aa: ASSLMGGNTEAF

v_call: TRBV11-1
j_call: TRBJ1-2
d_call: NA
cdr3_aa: ASSPGMPYGYT

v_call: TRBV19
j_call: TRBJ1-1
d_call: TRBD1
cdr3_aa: ASSPRWGTGANTEAF

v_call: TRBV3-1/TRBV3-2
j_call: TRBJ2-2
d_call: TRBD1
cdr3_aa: ASSLGQGVTGELF

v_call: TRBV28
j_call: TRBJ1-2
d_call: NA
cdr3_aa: ASSGGGGGKMGGYT

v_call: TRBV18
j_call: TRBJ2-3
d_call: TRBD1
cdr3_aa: ASSPPGQATDTQY

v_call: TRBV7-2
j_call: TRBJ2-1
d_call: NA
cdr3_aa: ASSLLSSYNEQF

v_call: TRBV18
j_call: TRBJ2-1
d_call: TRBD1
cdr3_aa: ASSPSDRAYNEQF

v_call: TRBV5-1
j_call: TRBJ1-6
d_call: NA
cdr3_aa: ASSLESPGDSPLH

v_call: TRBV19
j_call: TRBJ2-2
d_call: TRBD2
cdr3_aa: ASRPTSGGAFGELF

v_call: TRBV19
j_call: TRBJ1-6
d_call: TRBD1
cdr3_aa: ASSTMTQGAVLIDPLH

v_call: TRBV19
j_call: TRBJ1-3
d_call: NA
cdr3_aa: ASSTRGNTIY

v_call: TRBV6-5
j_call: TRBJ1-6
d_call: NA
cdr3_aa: ATARGFNSPLH

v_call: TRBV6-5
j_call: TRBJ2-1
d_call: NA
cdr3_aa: ASSYPGEQF

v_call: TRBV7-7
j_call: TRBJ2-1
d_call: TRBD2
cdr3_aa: ASSKVRGGPNEQF

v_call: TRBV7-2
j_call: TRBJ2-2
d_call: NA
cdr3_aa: ASSFRRSGELF

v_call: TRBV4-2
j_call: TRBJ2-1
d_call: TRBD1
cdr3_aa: ASSSAGLTGDNEQF

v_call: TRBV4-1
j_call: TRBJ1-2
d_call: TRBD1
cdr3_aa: ASSTTGNYGYT

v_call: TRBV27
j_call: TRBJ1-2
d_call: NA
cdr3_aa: ASSPRPGYGYT

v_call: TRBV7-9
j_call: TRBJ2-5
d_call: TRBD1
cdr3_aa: ASSLGTGLQETQY

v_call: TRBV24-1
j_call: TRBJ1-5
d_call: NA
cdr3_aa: ATSAEGSQPQH

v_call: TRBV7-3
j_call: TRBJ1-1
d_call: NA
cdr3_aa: ASKISGNTEAF

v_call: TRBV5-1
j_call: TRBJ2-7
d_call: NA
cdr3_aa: ASSLLRGNEQY

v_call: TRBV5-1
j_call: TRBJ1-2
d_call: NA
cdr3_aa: ASRLQQGRYGYT

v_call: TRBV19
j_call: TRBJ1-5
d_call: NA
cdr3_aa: ASMRGNSNQPQH

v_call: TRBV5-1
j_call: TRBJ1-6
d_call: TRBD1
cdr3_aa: ASSLQGSSYNSPLH

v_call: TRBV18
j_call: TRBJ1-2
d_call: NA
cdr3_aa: ASSPVFSLSNYGYT

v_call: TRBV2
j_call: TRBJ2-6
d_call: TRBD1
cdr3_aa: ASSDHRGHGANVLT

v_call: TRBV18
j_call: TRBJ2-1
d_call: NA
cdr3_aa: ASSPDRFNEQF

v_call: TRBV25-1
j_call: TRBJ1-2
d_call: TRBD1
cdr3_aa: ASSAPGTGRGYT

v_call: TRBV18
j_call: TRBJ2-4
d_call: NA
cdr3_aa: ASSPGGAKNIQY

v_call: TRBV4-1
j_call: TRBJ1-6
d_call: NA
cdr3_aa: ASSQGAGHNSPLH

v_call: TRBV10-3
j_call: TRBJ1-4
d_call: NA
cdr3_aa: AISPGLTNEKLF

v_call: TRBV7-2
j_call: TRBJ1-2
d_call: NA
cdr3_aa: ASSNIAGTPYGYT

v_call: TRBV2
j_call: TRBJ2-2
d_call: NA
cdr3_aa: ASRRDKTTGELF

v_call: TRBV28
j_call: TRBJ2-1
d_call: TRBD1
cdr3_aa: ASSPGTGSSYNEQF

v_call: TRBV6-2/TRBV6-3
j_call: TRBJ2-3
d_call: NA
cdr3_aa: ASSYRAVDSTDTQY

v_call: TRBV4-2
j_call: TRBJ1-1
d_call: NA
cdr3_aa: ASSPGMANTEAF